The following is a TCR beta chain sequence with its context. What it binds is not known. All of the sorted populations showed purity greater than 98%. The entry originates in a study of beta chain features in type 1 diabetes. Expressed TCRB transcripts were sequenced, since all the RNA that had been isolated was reverse transcribed. Sequencing was performed with immunoSEQ multiplex PCR; in TCRdb, only in-frame clones are kept and a portion is missing. Here the sample spans roughly 730,000 clones, around 15% being singletons. Losses at the gene ends were 1 base for V and 2 bases for J; bases not matched to a gene: 4. Per germline, CDR1 SNHLY and CDR2 FYNNEI. There are 15 residues in the CDR3. Broader study findings: The study notes PCR might favor shorter templates equally in patients and controls. Among patients with Type 1 diabetes, TCRB CDR3s were moderately but significantly shorter in every one of the four CD4+ subsets. Researchers could not determine here whether HLA type influences TCRB rearrangement. cDNA-based sequencing might over-represent cells highly expressing TCR.

The sequenced sample was naive CD4+ T cells from blood. The chain uses TRBV2 and TRBJ1-2, with 7 bases that match TRBD1. The source of this sequence is a man in his late teens or twenties with type 1 diabetes. CDR3 nucleotide sequence: TGTGCCAGCAGTGAAGGTGGACAGGCGAACTATGGCTACACCTTC. Its protein product is CASSEGGQANYGYTF. Complete variable domain (other parts from reference TRBV2 and TRBJ1-2): EPEVTQTPSHQVTQMGQEVILRCVPISNHLYFYWYRQILGQKVEFLVSFYNNEISEKSEIFDDQFSVERPDGSNFTLKIRSTKLEDSAMYFCASSEGGQANYGYTFGSGTRLTVV.